This T cell receptor (beta chain) was captured by sequencing in a study of early T cells in non-severe SARS-CoV-2 infection. In TCRdb, the 5' RACE reads were re-called with MiXCR into one record per CDR3 protein. Altogether tens of thousands of distinct CDR3 sequences are present, roughly 13% being singletons, with the ten largest covering approximately 5%. This clonotype was seen many times. The TCR comes from an adult who was a healthcare worker with PCR-confirmed SARS-CoV-2 infection or an uninfected control (not recorded which). Source material: whole blood.

The CDR3 sequence is CSVEPGTSGTYNEQFF. CDR3 bases: TGCAGCGTTGAACCCGGGACTAGCGGGACCTACAATGAGCAGTTCTTC. The V and J genes are TRBV29-1 and TRBJ2-1; TRBD2 agrees at 13 bases. This CDR3 has 16 residues. From germline, CDR1 is SQVTM and CDR2 ANQGSEA. V lost 2 bases and J lost 2; bases outside the gene matches: 3.